These T cell receptor beta chains were read from a single sample in a study of blood T cells in healthy people across ages. In TCRdb, the 5' RACE reads were re-called with MiXCR into one record per CDR3 protein. The sample carries approximately 940,000 distinct CDR3 sequences, roughly 43% recorded once. Specimen: blood. The source is a young man in good health. Each CDR3 is given without its conserved first and last residue. The order of the fields is V gene, clone size, CDR3 protein. Clone size is not always given. Where it is, it says once, few, many or a class for expanded clones.

TRBV4-3 | few | ASSQGGSPQSTDTQY
TRBV6-2/TRBV6-3 | - | ASSYSGGYKNIQY
TRBV4-1 | few | ASSKAAMETQY
TRBV6-5 | once | ASSLQTTGAPSEQY
TRBV2 | - | ASRTGGYSNQPQH
TRBV5-6 | - | ASSLDRTDYGYT
TRBV29-1 | - | SVGLNTDTQY
TRBV4-2 | many | ASSQELGLGTDTQY
TRBV7-2 | - | ASSLEGEYYGYT
TRBV6-5 | few | ASSPMDVGNIQY
TRBV12-3/TRBV12-4 | - | ASTLSNRDYGYT
TRBV20-1 | few | SAPTVGDGYT
TRBV20-1 | - | SASRDRNNEQF
TRBV7-2 | many | ASSLGGTTLNEQF
TRBV24-1 | many | ATSDLSGTSGDTDTQY
TRBV7-9 | - | ASSLEPGTRTEAF
TRBV18 | - | ASSTGTGGGEQY
TRBV4-2 | - | ASSQDIAVQETQY
TRBV5-6 | - | ASSAETGWDTEAF
TRBV20-1 | many | SATGYPSGNTIY
TRBV7-9 | once | ASSLAAGLEKLF
TRBV7-7 | - | ASSLKSVSYNEQY
TRBV4-3 | - | ASSQSRVFGTQY
TRBV27 | - | ASSLGWGRTEAF
TRBV7-2 | - | ATGKAGGTVGTQY
TRBV7-2 | - | ASSFLGHRGRGSFYEQY
TRBV24-1 | - | ATSDPGQGASVHGYT
TRBV9 | - | ASSPLSSGSYGYT
TRBV29-1 | - | SVVTENTEAF
TRBV10-3 | - | AKPLRDTKCTDTQY
TRBV7-9 | once | TSSPTDIYNEQF
TRBV29-1 | - | SVVQGGYEQY
TRBV30 | - | AWSQQQTQY
TRBV28 | - | ASSPSPSEQPQH
TRBV29-1 | - | SVVYQGRANVLT